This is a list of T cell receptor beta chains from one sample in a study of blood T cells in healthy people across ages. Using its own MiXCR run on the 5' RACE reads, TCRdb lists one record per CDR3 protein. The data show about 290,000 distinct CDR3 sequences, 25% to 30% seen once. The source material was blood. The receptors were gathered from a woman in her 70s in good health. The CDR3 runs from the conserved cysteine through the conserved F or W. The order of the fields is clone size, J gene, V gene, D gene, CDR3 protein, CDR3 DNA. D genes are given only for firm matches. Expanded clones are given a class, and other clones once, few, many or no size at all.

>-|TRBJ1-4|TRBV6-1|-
CASRQGEPAEKLFF
TGTGCCAGCAGGCAAGGGGAGCCGGCGGAAAAACTGTTTTTT
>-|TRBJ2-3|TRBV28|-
CASSSAYAHSF
TGTGCCAGCAGTTCCGCCTATGCGCATAGCTTT
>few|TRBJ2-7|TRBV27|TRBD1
CASSFSGQGSWSSYEQYF
TGTGCCAGCAGTTTCTCGGGACAGGGGTCTTGGAGCTCCTACGAGCAGTACTTC
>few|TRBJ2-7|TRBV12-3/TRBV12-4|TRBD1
CASSPKGQLAEQYF
TGTGCCAGCAGCCCTAAGGGACAGCTAGCCGAGCAGTACTTC
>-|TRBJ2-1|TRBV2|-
CASRPRTGTYNEQFF
TGTGCCAGCAGACCTAGGACGGGGACCTACAATGAGCAGTTCTTC
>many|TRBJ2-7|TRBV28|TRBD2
CASSLAEIPYEQYF
TGTGCCAGCAGCCTAGCGGAGATACCCTACGAGCAGTACTTC
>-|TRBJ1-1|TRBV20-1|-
CSATTSRGAGNTEAFF
TGCAGTGCTACCACGAGTCGGGGGGCGGGGAACACTGAAGCTTTCTTT
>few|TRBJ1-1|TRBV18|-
CASSPPLTRGTEAFF
TGTGCCAGCTCACCTCCTTTGACCCGGGGGACTGAAGCTTTCTTT
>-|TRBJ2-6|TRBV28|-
CASSLSQGPSLGANVLTF
TGTGCCAGCAGTTTATCGCAGGGTCCGTCTCTGGGGGCCAACGTCCTGACTTTC
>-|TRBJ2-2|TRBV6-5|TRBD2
CASSYSIAGGPSGGELVF
TGTGCCAGCAGTTACTCGATAGCGGGAGGGCCCAGTGGGGGGGAGCTGGTTTTT
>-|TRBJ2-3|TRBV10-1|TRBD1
CASSGQGVSTDTQYF
TGCGCCAGCAGTGGTCAGGGGGTCAGCACAGATACGCAGTATTTT
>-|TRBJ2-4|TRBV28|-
CASSFPSRGGNIQYF
TGTGCCAGCAGTTTCCCCTCAAGGGGGGGAAACATTCAGTACTTC
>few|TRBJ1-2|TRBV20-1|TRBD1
CSAGPGQAYGYTF
TGCAGTGCTGGCCCGGGACAGGCCTATGGCTACACCTTC
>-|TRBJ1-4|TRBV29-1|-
CSVEEHNEKLFF
TGCAGCGTTGAAGAGCATAATGAAAAACTGTTTTTT
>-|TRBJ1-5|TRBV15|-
CAASRPHQPQHF
TGTGCCGCCAGCAGGCCCCACCAGCCCCAGCATTTT
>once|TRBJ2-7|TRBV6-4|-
CASSVRTDTEQYF
TGTGCCAGCAGTGTAAGGACGGACACGGAGCAGTACTTC
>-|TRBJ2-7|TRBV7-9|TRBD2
CASSSTQGGGHLF
TGTGCCAGCAGCTCCACGCAGGGCGGGGGGCATTTATTC
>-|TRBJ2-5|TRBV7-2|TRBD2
CASSLGPVGSGQETQYF
TGTGCCAGCAGCTTAGGGCCGGTGGGTAGCGGGCAAGAGACCCAGTACTTC
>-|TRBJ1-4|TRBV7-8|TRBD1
CASSDQGAVWEKLFF
TGTGCCAGCAGCGACCAGGGGGCAGTGTGGGAAAAACTGTTTTTT
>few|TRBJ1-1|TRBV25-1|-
CASSEFGNMNTEAFF
TGTGCCAGCAGTGAATTTGGGAACATGAACACTGAAGCTTTCTTT